A single sample gave rise to the 3 T cell receptor beta chains below, sequenced in a study of blood T cell repertoires in COVID-19. Data came from immunoSEQ multiplex PCR; TCRdb stores just in-frame clones and leaves some out. This table has around 250,000 clones, 75% to 90% appearing once. The sequenced sample consisted of PBMCs or T cells enriched from blood (not recorded which). Receptors originate from a woman aged 45-59 years who had recovered from COVID-19.

The rearrangement joins TRBV27 to TRBJ1-1, with unresolved D. V was trimmed by 6 bases and J by 4 bases, leaving 21 bases between them. This CDR3 region has 16 residues. The V gene's germline CDR1 is MNHEY and CDR2 SMNVEV (reference sequence). The CDR3 bases are TGTGCCAGCAGCCTAGCCCCGGAGGCGTGGTTCACTGAAGCTTTCTTT. Its protein is CASSLAPEAWFTEAFF.

This clone appeared a single time. The chain links TRBV3-1 (or the pseudogene TRBV3-2) to TRBJ1-2, with D unclear. The V gene's germline CDR1 is LGHDT and CDR2 YNNKEL (reference sequence). This CDR3 is 12 amino acids long. V lost 2 bases and J 7 bases, leaving 8 bases between the germline ends. This CDR3 is CASSQSSSGYTF. The CDR3 bases are TGTGCCAGCAGCCAAAGTAGTAGTGGCTACACCTTC.

This chain links TRBV19 with TRBJ2-3; perhaps TRBD2 as D (6 bases). Trimming stripped 7 bases from V and 5 bases from J, with 19 bases between. There are 15 residues in the CDR3. Germline V gene lookup returns CDR1 LNHDA and CDR2 SQIVND (reference sequence). In DNA form, the CDR3 reads TGTGCCAGTAAAGTGCCGGGGGTCGGGGGAGATACGCAGTATTTT. It translates to CASKVPGVGGDTQYF.